These 8 T cell receptor beta chains were all obtained from the same sample, sequenced in a study of chronic HIV infection and antiretroviral therapy. MiXCR was run by TCRdb on the 5' RACE reads, yielding one entry per CDR3 protein. This table has just over 30,000 distinct CDR3 sequences, over 7.5% appearing once. The material sequenced was peripheral blood. The receptors shown here come from an adult who had HIV and had not received antiretroviral therapy, or was an uninfected healthy control (not recorded which).

This clonotype occurred many times. V is TRBV18 and J is TRBJ2-1; the match to TRBD2 covers 11 bases. Germline values: CDR1 KGHSH, CDR2 LQKENI. The CDR3 is 15 residues long. J was trimmed by 4 bases and V by 5 bases; bases with no gene match: 4. The CDR3 DNA reads TGTGCCAGCTCATCGGGACTAGCGGAGTACAATGAGCAGTTCTTC. Encoded protein: CASSSGLAEYNEQFF.

V usage is TRBV4-2 and J usage is TRBJ2-3; D is unclear. Trimming removed 1 base at V and 4 bases at J, with 3 bases between. Germline V gives CDR1 LGHNA, CDR2 YNFKEQ. The CDR3 has 12 amino acids. The CDR3 nucleotides are TGTGCCAGCAGCCAAGGGGCAGATACGCAGTATTTT. This codes for CASSQGADTQYF.

This chain connects TRBV25-1 to TRBJ2-1; 10 bases map to TRBD2. The J segment lost 7 bases and the V segment lost 3 bases, leaving 9 bases of the junction unmatched. The V gene's germline CDR1 is MGHDK and CDR2 SYGVNS. The CDR3 contains 16 residues. CDR3 amino acids: CASSEEFPSGRNEQFF. In DNA, the CDR3 is TGTGCCAGCAGTGAGGAGTTTCCTAGCGGGAGAAATGAGCAGTTCTTC.

This clonotype was seen ten or more times. The chain has TRBV7-9 and TRBJ1-4; D is unresolved. Looked up from germline, CDR1 is SEHNR and CDR2 is FQNEAQ (reference sequence). The CDR3 runs 13 residues. The germline V and J ends were trimmed by 0 bases and 8 bases, with 7 bases remaining between them. This chain's CDR3 is CASSLAPAEKLFF. CDR3 coding DNA: TGTGCCAGCAGCTTAGCGCCCGCAGAAAAACTGTTTTTT.

The rearrangement uses TRBV28 and TRBJ1-5; 8 bases fit TRBD1. V lost 4 bases to trimming and J lost 3 bases; unmatched junction nucleotides: 2. Looked up from germline, CDR1 is MDHEN and CDR2 is SYDVKM. This CDR3 is built from 14 residues. CDR3 in amino acids: CASSWTGHNQPQHF. The CDR3 nucleotides read TGTGCCAGCAGTTGGACAGGGCACAATCAGCCCCAGCATTTT.

This clonotype appeared many times. The chain carries TRBV29-1 and TRBJ2-7, with 9 bases fitting TRBD1. The CDR3 runs to 14 residues. CDR1 is SQVTM and CDR2 is ANQGSEA in the germline V gene. With V trimmed by 5 bases and J by 1 base, 6 bases remained unmatched. This CDR3 is CSVPGQGSSYEQYF. The CDR3 bases are TGCAGCGTTCCCGGACAGGGGTCATCCTACGAGCAGTACTTC.

This clonotype was detected ten times or more. The V call is TRBV7-6, the J call TRBJ2-1, with 7 bases aligning to TRBD1. Germline assignment: CDR1 SGHVS and CDR2 FNYEAQ. The ends lost 1 base at V and 4 bases at J; junction bases unmatched: 13. The CDR3 totals 18 residues. The CDR3 DNA is TGTGCCAGCAGCTTAGTATCGTCCCGGGACAGTAATTACAATGAGCAGTTCTTC. Translation gives CASSLVSSRDSNYNEQFF.

This clonotype was recorded at least ten times. The CDR3 loop is CASSLAGTQYF. In DNA, the CDR3 is TGTGCCAGCAGCTTAGCCGGTACGCAGTATTTT. This chain uses TRBV7-2 with TRBJ2-3; D is uncertain. This CDR3 region has 11 residues. The germline gives CDR1 SGHTA, CDR2 FQGNSA. The V end lost 0 bases, the J end lost 8 bases, and 3 bases lay between the germline ends.